The 19 T cell receptor beta chains in this list originate from one sample, sequenced in a study of cytomegalovirus exposure and HLA in healthy donors. The PCR was carried out with 60 Vbeta primers and 13 Jbeta primers. The data were produced by immunoSEQ multiplex PCR, yet TCRdb's version contains in-frame clones alone and is incomplete. The sample yields some 120,000 clones, about 78% seen once. Source material: PBMCs. The receptors derive from a man aged 30 to 39 in good health and CMV-seronegative.

The chain combines TRBV9 with TRBJ2-2, with D tentatively TRBD2 (5 bases). CDR3 length: 16 amino acids. Trimming took 4 bases from V and 4 from J, leaving 17 bases between them. In germline, CDR1 is SGDLS, CDR2 YYNGEE. CDR3 protein: CASSYGLDGRTGELFF. As DNA, the CDR3 is TGTGCCAGCAGCTACGGACTGGATGGTCGCACCGGGGAGCTGTTTTTT.

This clone was detected only once. The chain has TRBV6-1 and TRBJ2-6, with TRBD2 as a possible D gene (6 bases). The CDR3 sequence is 14 residues long. V was shortened by 8 bases and J by 1 base, with 9 bases between the two germline ends. CDR1 and CDR2 (germline): MNHNS, SASEGT. Here the CDR3 DNA reads TGTGCCAGCGGCCGGGGGTCTGGGGCCAACGTCCTGACTTTC. Its translation is CASGRGSGANVLTF.

V and J are TRBV5-1 and TRBJ1-4, with 9 bases that match TRBD1. The CDR3 covers 15 residues. The germline V gene encodes CDR1 SGHRS and CDR2 YFSETQ. V shed 4 bases, J shed 5 bases, and the junction held 6 bases outside the gene matches. CDR3 in amino acids: CASSPSGTGNEKLFF. For the CDR3, the DNA is TGCGCCAGCAGCCCGTCCGGGACAGGGAATGAAAAACTGTTTTTT.

V and J are TRBV30 and TRBJ1-2, with a possible D match to TRBD1 (5 bases). The CDR3 loop spans 13 amino acids. Germline V gene data show CDR1 as GTSNPN and CDR2 as SVGIG (reference sequence). V lost 3 bases and J 6 bases, leaving 14 bases between the germline ends. The CDR3 reads CAWRVQGKDGYTF. The DNA for the CDR3 is TGTGCCTGGAGAGTTCAGGGAAAGGATGGCTACACCTTC.

The rearrangement joins TRBV6-5 to TRBJ1-1, with D uncertain. CDR3 length equals 14 residues. Germline CDR1 and CDR2: MNHEY and SVGAGI. Deletions cut 6 bases from V and 1 base from J, with 12 bases between. CDR3 coding DNA: TGTGCCAGCAGCCCAGGAGGCGAGAACACTGAAGCTTTCTTT. This translates into CASSPGGENTEAFF.

The J gene is TRBJ2-3, the V gene TRBV27, with 8 bases aligning to TRBD2. The CDR3 totals 15 residues. Germline V gene data show CDR1 as MNHEY and CDR2 as SMNVEV (reference sequence). V dropped 6 bases and J dropped 2; count of bases not matched to a gene: 7. Here the CDR3 DNA reads TGTGCCAGCAGGGTCGGGGGGGCGTACACAGATACGCAGTATTTT. Amino acids: CASRVGGAYTDTQYF.

In this sample, this clone turned up once. V gene TRBV30 combines with J gene TRBJ1-5; 7 positions match TRBD1. CDR3 size: 13 residues. Germline values: CDR1 GTSNPN, CDR2 SVGIG (reference sequence). The J segment lost 3 bases and the V segment lost 5 bases, leaving 4 bases of the junction unmatched. The CDR3 DNA reads as TGTGCCTGGTCACAGGGGATCAATCAGCCCCAGCATTTT. Its translation is CAWSQGINQPQHF.

This chain connects TRBV6-5 to TRBJ1-1; D remains ambiguous. The CDR3 is made up of 14 amino acids. Trimming pared 7 bases from V and 3 bases from J, leaving 15 bases between. In germline, CDR1 is MNHEY, CDR2 SVGAGI. DNA of the CDR3: TGTGCCAGCACTTCGTTCTACGGTCACACTGAAGCTTTCTTT. Translated: CASTSFYGHTEAFF.

The rearrangement uses TRBV7-3 and TRBJ1-1; 7 bases match TRBD1. CDR3 length equals 13 residues. Germline V CDR1 and CDR2: SGHTA, FQGTGA. V shed 5 bases, J shed 4 bases, and the junction held 4 bases outside the gene matches. CDR3 DNA sequence: TGTGCCAGCAGCCGACCAGGGGGCACTGAAGCTTTCTTT. As protein: CASSRPGGTEAFF. Filled out from reference TRBV7-3 and TRBJ1-1, the complete variable domain reads GAGVSQTPSNKVTEKGKYVELRCDPISGHTALYWYRQSLGQGPEFLIYFQGTGAADDSGLPNDRFFAVRPEGSVSTLKIQRTERGDSAVYLCASSRPGGTEAFFGQGTRLTVV.

CDR3 loop: CASSPVRAGGKTDTQYF. The CDR3 DNA is TGTGCCAGCTCACCGGTACGAGCGGGGGGCAAGACAGATACGCAGTATTTT. The chain has TRBV18 and TRBJ2-3; 9 bases align to TRBD2. Germline trimming cut 3 bases from V and 3 bases from J; bases unmatched to any gene: 10. The CDR3 is 17 amino acids. Germline assignment: CDR1 KGHSH and CDR2 LQKENI.

This clone showed up just once. The J gene is TRBJ2-2, the V gene TRBV4-1; 8 positions match TRBD2. Germline loops: CDR1 MGHRA, CDR2 YSYEKL. J gave up 7 bases and V 3 bases, and 7 bases lay outside the gene matches. The length of the CDR3 is 15 residues. CDR3 sequence: CASSHSGGGNGELFF. The CDR3 DNA is TGCGCCAGCAGCCACTCGGGGGGGGGTAACGGGGAGCTGTTTTTT.

The chain joins TRBV19 to TRBJ2-2; 7 bases match TRBD1. CDR1 and CDR2 (germline): LNHDA, SQIVND (reference sequence). There are 14 residues in the CDR3. V was clipped by 3 bases and J by 7 bases; unmatched bases: 5. CDR3 coding DNA: TGTGCCAGTAGTATCACAGGGGTGGACGGGGAGCTGTTTTTT. This translates into CASSITGVDGELFF.

This clone was picked up a small number of times. This chain uses TRBV28 with TRBJ1-1; the D is unclear. CDR3 length: 13 residues. Germline assignment: CDR1 MDHEN and CDR2 SYDVKM. The V and J ends lost 7 bases and 0 bases respectively, with 9 bases between them. The CDR3 DNA reads as TGTGCCAGCATCAAACAGATGAACACTGAAGCTTTCTTT. Residues: CASIKQMNTEAFF.

The chain combines TRBV15 with TRBJ2-1, with 8 positions matching TRBD1. The CDR3 is 15 residues long. Trimming removed 5 bases from V and 2 bases from J; junction bases left unmatched: 5. Germline lookup yields CDR1 LNHNV and CDR2 YYDKDF (reference sequence). CDR3 protein: CATSPDRVPYNEQFF. CDR3 bases: TGTGCCACCAGCCCGGACAGGGTTCCCTACAATGAGCAGTTCTTC.

The chain uses TRBV6-1 and TRBJ1-5, with TRBD1 matching 8 bases. The CDR3 totals 15 residues. Germline V lookup: CDR1 MNHNS, CDR2 SASEGT. V was clipped by 5 bases and J by 0 bases; unmatched bases: 3. CDR3 protein: CASSRQGNSNQPQHF. In DNA form, the CDR3 reads TGTGCCAGCAGTCGACAGGGGAATAGCAATCAGCCCCAGCATTTT.

This chain connects TRBV29-1 to TRBJ2-5; D is uncertain. Germline V CDR1 and CDR2: SQVTM, ANQGSEA. V lost 5 bases and J lost 2, with 15 bases in between. There are 14 residues in the CDR3. CDR3 DNA sequence: TGCAGCGTTAAGCGCAGCGCCCTTCAAGAGACCCAGTACTTC. Translation gives CSVKRSALQETQYF.

This clone occurred once. The chain uses TRBV9 and TRBJ2-5, with 9 bases matching TRBD2. The CDR3 has 17 amino acids. The ends lost 0 bases at V and 1 base at J; junction bases unmatched: 7. From germline, CDR1 is SGDLS and CDR2 YYNGEE. The CDR3 loop is CASSVGSSGGIQETQYF. CDR3 bases: TGTGCCAGCAGCGTAGGCAGTAGCGGGGGTATCCAAGAGACCCAGTACTTC.

This clone was recorded once. J is TRBJ1-2 and V is TRBV7-8; D perhaps matches TRBD1 (6 bases). The CDR3 extends over 15 amino acids. Germline CDR1 is SGHVS and CDR2 is FQNEAQ. Trimming cost V 5 bases and J 4 bases, with 17 bases left between them. CDR3 sequence reads: CASSTGLSGLYGYTF. In DNA form, the CDR3 reads TGTGCCAGCAGCACAGGGCTGAGTGGGCTCTATGGCTACACCTTC. Complete variable domain (other parts from reference TRBV7-8 and TRBJ1-2): GAGVSQSPRYKVAKRGQDVALRCDPISGHVSLFWYQQALGQGPEFLTYFQNEAQLDKSGLPSDRFFAERPEGSVSTLKIQRTQQEDSAVYLCASSTGLSGLYGYTFGSGTRLTVV.

V usage is TRBV6-5 and J usage is TRBJ2-2; D is perhaps TRBD2 (6 bases). Germline V lookup: CDR1 MNHEY, CDR2 SVGAGI. The V end was cut by 2 bases, the J end by 5 bases, with 9 bases between. This CDR3 contains 14 residues. The CDR3 coding sequence is TGTGCCAGCAGTTACCGGGACTTTACCGGGGAGCTGTTTTTT. Protein sequence: CASSYRDFTGELFF.